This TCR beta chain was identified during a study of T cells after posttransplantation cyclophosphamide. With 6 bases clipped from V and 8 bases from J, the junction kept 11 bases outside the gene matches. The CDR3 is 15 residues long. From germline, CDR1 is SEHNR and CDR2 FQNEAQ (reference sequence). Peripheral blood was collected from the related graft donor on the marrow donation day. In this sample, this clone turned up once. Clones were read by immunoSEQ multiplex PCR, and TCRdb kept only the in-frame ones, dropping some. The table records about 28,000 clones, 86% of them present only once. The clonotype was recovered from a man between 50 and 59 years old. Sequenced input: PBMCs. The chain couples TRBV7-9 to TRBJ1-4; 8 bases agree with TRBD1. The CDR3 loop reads CASRSTGTGREKLFF. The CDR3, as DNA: TGTGCCAGCAGATCCACCGGGACAGGTCGCGAAAAACTGTTTTTT.